Below are 18 T cell receptor beta chains sequenced from a single sample in a study of cytomegalovirus exposure and HLA in healthy donors. The PCR contained 60 Vbeta and 13 Jbeta primers. The table came from immunoSEQ multiplex PCR; TCRdb's copy has only in-frame clones and leaves some out. This sample carries around 120,000 clones, around 82% of them seen once, and the ten largest clones take over 9%. Sequencing was performed on PBMCs. The receptor source for this set is a male donor in good health and CMV-seropositive.

The chain uses TRBV5-1 and TRBJ2-2, with D maybe TRBD2 (6 bases). CDR1 and CDR2 (germline): SGHRS, YFSETQ. V was trimmed by 5 bases and J by 1 base, leaving 18 bases between them. This CDR3 has 17 amino acids. CDR3 protein: CASSSLGGAGNTGELFF. In DNA, the CDR3 is TGCGCCAGCAGTTCCCTTGGGGGAGCGGGGAACACCGGGGAGCTGTTTTTT.

The genes are TRBV18 and TRBJ2-7; TRBD2 agrees at 7 bases. Germline V gives CDR1 KGHSH, CDR2 LQKENI. V lost 1 base and J lost 5; bases outside the gene matches: 11. This CDR3 has 16 amino acids. The CDR3 reads CASSPRGGVGMDEQYF. The CDR3 nucleotides are TGTGCCAGCTCACCACGCGGGGGAGTAGGTATGGACGAGCAGTACTTC.

This chain uses TRBV10-2 with TRBJ2-3, with a possible D match to TRBD1 (6 bases). V dropped 8 bases and J dropped 0 bases, with 9 bases sitting between them. Per the germline V gene, CDR1 is WSHSY and CDR2 is SAAADI. The CDR3 sequence is 13 residues long. The CDR3 loop is CASGTSSTDTQYF. In DNA, the CDR3 is TGCGCCAGCGGGACAAGTAGCACAGATACGCAGTATTTT.

This chain links TRBV4-2 with TRBJ1-1, with 7 nucleotides matching TRBD1. Unmatched junction bases numbered 11, after V lost 0 bases and J lost 4 bases. Germline CDR1 is LGHNA and CDR2 is YNFKEQ. The CDR3 is 17 amino acids. The CDR3, as DNA: TGTGCCAGCAGCCAAGACGGCAATACAGGGGTTAGCACTGAAGCTTTCTTT. Translation: CASSQDGNTGVSTEAFF.

The V gene is TRBV7-9, the J gene TRBJ2-5; TRBD1 aligns across 7 bases. The better agreement between TRBJ2-7 and the DNA end casts doubt on the J call. Looked up from germline, CDR1 is SEHNR and CDR2 is FQNEAQ (reference sequence). The CDR3 covers 12 residues. The CDR3 is CATRQGHGEQYF. The CDR3 region has the DNA TGTGCCACGAGACAGGGTCACGGCGAGCAGTACTTC.

This CDR3 reads CASSRHPMGQGSTGELFF. In nucleotides, the CDR3 is TGTGCCAGCAGCAGACACCCAATGGGACAGGGGTCCACCGGGGAGCTGTTTTTT. This chain links TRBV7-2 with TRBJ2-2, with 10 bases aligning to TRBD1. The CDR3 covers 18 residues. Germline CDR1 SGHTA, CDR2 FQGNSA. J was trimmed by 4 bases and V by 5 bases; bases with no gene match: 13.

The chain couples TRBV5-1 to TRBJ2-1; perhaps TRBD1 as D (6 bases). CDR1 and CDR2 from the germline V gene are SGHRS and YFSETQ. This CDR3 has 15 amino acids. V was clipped by 0 bases and J by 2 bases, with 9 bases between them. This chain's CDR3 is CASSLGGRPYNEQFF. DNA of the CDR3: TGCGCCAGCAGCTTGGGGGGGCGCCCCTACAATGAGCAGTTCTTC.

V gene TRBV7-3 combines with J gene TRBJ1-1; D may be TRBD1 (6 bases). The CDR3 spans 13 residues. V lost 5 bases and J 4 bases, leaving 11 bases between the germline ends. Germline loops: CDR1 SGHTA, CDR2 FQGTGA. The chain's CDR3 is CASSLQGSTEAFF. CDR3 nucleotides: TGTGCCAGCAGCCTCCAGGGGTCCACTGAAGCTTTCTTT.

Written as DNA, the CDR3 is TGTGCCAGCAGAGGGGCCCTCTCCTACGAGCAGTACTTC. Its translation: CASRGALSYEQYF. The J gene is TRBJ2-7, the V gene TRBV11-2; weak D call: TRBD1 (5 bases). V gave up 6 bases and J gave up 0 bases, with 9 bases separating them. This CDR3 is 13 amino acids long. Germline assignment: CDR1 SGHAT and CDR2 FQNNGV.

The rearrangement links TRBV19 to TRBJ1-5; no definite D call. CDR3 size: 15 residues. V was pared by 2 bases and J by 3 bases, with 11 bases between. Germline CDR1 is LNHDA and CDR2 is SQIVND (reference sequence). The chain's CDR3 is CASSIQDLDNQPQHF. DNA of the CDR3: TGTGCCAGTAGTATACAGGATCTGGACAATCAGCCCCAGCATTTT. Looking up the rest from reference TRBV19 and TRBJ1-5 gives the full variable domain: DGGITQSPKYLFRKEGQNVTLSCEQNLNHDAMYWYRQDPGQGLRLIYYSQIVNDFQKGDIAEGYSVSREKKESFPLTVTSAQKNPTAFYLCASSIQDLDNQPQHFGDGTRLSIL.

The rearrangement joins TRBV28 to TRBJ2-7; 8 bases are shared with TRBD2. Germline lookup yields CDR1 MDHEN and CDR2 SYDVKM. This CDR3 comprises 15 residues. J was trimmed by 3 bases and V by 3 bases; bases with no gene match: 7. The CDR3 loop is CASSLERERDYEQYF. In nucleotides, the CDR3 is TGTGCCAGCAGTTTGGAGCGGGAGAGGGACTACGAGCAGTACTTC.

This clone was seen just once. The identical CDR3 is also encoded by other nucleotide sequences in the sample. The V gene is TRBV6-4, the J gene TRBJ2-1; TRBD2 agrees at 11 bases. Trimming removed 2 bases from V and 8 bases from J; junction bases left unmatched: 2. This CDR3 comprises 14 residues. Germline lookup yields CDR1 MRHNA and CDR2 SNTAGT. In DNA, the CDR3 is TGTGCCAGCAGTGACCTAGCGGGAGGTGATGAGCAGTTCTTC. Translation: CASSDLAGGDEQFF.

V and J are TRBV5-6 and TRBJ2-3; D is perhaps TRBD2 (6 bases). The CDR3 covers 14 residues. Trimming took off 4 bases at V and 4 bases at J, with 13 bases between the two ends. The V gene's germline CDR1 is SGHDT and CDR2 YYEEEE. The CDR3 reads CASSHTTGADTQYF. The CDR3 DNA sequence: TGTGCCAGCAGCCATACGACGGGAGCAGATACGCAGTATTTT. The entire variable domain, with the rest obtained from reference TRBV5-6 and TRBJ2-3, is as follows: DAGVTQSPTHLIKTRGQQVTLRCSPKSGHDTVSWYQQALGQGPQFIFQYYEEEERQRGNFPDRFSGHQFPNYSSELNVNALLLGDSALYLCASSHTTGADTQYFGPGTRLTVL.

The rearrangement joins TRBV19 to TRBJ2-1; 9 nucleotides match TRBD2. This CDR3 is 16 amino acids long. Trimming took 5 bases from V and 0 from J; bases not matched to a gene: 5. Germline CDR1 and CDR2: LNHDA and SQIVND (reference sequence). This CDR3 reads CASSGYSGSSYNEQFF. Here the CDR3 DNA reads TGTGCCAGTAGTGGCTATAGCGGGAGCTCCTACAATGAGCAGTTCTTC.

This clone was detected only once. The chain links TRBV27 to TRBJ1-1; D may be TRBD1 (6 bases). The V and J ends lost 5 bases and 5 bases respectively, with 15 bases between them. The CDR3 runs to 14 residues. The germline CDR1 and CDR2 sequences are MNHEY and SMNVEV (reference sequence). The CDR3 region is CASSPLTGRTEAFF. The CDR3 DNA reads as TGTGCCAGCAGTCCCCTCACAGGGCGGACTGAAGCTTTCTTT.

The sample holds one count of this clone. The V and J genes are TRBV18 and TRBJ2-7, with 7 bases matching TRBD1. With 6 bases clipped from V and 1 base from J, the junction kept 9 bases outside the gene matches. This CDR3 contains 15 residues. The germline CDR1 and CDR2 sequences are KGHSH and LQKENI. CDR3 sequence: CASSPTGVLSYEQYF. DNA for the CDR3: TGTGCCAGCTCGCCTACAGGGGTCCTATCCTACGAGCAGTACTTC.

This CDR3 is CASSLRQVPAEQYF. DNA for the CDR3: TGCGCCAGCAGTCTACGACAGGTCCCCGCCGAGCAGTACTTC. V gene TRBV5-1 combines with J gene TRBJ2-7; tentative D call: TRBD1 (6 bases). V was trimmed by 5 bases and J by 6 bases, leaving 18 bases between them. This CDR3 has 14 residues. The germline gives CDR1 SGHRS, CDR2 YFSETQ.

The chain has TRBV6-4 and TRBJ2-2, with 7 bases aligning to TRBD2. Germline V gene lookup returns CDR1 MRHNA and CDR2 SNTAGT. V was clipped by 3 bases and J by 4 bases; unmatched bases: 5. The CDR3 has 15 amino acids. CDR3 in amino acids: CASSESGGGTGELFF. The CDR3 bases are TGTGCCAGCAGTGAATCCGGCGGGGGCACCGGGGAGCTGTTTTTT.